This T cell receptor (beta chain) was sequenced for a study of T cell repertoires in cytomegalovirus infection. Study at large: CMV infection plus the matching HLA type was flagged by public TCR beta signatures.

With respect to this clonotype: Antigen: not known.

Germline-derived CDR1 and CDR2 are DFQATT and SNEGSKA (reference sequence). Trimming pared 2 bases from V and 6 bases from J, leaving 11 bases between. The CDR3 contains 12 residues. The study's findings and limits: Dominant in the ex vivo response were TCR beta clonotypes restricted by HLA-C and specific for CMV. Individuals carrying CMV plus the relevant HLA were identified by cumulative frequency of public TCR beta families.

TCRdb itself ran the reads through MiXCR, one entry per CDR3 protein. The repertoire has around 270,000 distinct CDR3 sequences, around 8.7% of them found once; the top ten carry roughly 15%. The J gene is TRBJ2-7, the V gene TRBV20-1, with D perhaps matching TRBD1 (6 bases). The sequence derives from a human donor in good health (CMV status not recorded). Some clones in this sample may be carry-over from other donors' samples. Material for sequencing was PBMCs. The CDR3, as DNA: TGCAGTGCTAGAATCGGACAGAGCGAGCAGTACTTC. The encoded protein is CSARIGQSEQYF.